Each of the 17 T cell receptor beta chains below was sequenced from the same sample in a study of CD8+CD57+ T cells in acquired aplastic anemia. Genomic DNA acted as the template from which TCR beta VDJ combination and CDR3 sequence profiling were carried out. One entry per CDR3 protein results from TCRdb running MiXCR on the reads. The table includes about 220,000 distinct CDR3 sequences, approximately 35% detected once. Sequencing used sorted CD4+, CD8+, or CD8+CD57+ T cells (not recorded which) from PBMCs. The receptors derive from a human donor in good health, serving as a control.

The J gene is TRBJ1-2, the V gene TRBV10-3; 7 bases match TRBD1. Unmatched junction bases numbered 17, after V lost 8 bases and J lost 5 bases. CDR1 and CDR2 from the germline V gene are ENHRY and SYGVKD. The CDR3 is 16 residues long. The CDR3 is CAIRPTTGRNGYGYTF. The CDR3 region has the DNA TGTGCCATCCGCCCCACGACAGGGCGCAATGGGTATGGCTACACCTTC.

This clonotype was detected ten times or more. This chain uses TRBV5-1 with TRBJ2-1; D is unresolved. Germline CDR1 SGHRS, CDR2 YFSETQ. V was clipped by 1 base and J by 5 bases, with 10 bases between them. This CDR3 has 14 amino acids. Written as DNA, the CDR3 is TGCGCCAGCAGCTTGAGGGAACCCAACAATGAGCAGTTCTTC. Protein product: CASSLREPNNEQFF.

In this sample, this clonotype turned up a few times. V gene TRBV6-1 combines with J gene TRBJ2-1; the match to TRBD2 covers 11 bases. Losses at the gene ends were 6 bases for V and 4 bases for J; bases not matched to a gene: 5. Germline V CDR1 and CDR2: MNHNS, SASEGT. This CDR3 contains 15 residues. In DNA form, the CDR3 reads TGTGCCAGCAGCTTAGCGGGAGGGGTATACAATGAGCAGTTCTTC. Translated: CASSLAGGVYNEQFF.

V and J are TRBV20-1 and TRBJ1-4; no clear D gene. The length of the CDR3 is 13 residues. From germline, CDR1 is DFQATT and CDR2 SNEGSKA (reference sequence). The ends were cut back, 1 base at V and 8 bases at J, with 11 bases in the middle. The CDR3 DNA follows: TGCAGTGCTAGAGTCCCGAGCGGGGAAAAACTGTTTTTT. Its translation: CSARVPSGEKLFF.

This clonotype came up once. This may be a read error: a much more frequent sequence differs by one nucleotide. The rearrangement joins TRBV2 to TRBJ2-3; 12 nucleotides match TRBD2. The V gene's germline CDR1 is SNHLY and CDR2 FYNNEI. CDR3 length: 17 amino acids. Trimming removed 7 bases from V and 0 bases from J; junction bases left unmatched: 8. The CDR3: CASIGSSGGASTDTQYF. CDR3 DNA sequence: TGTGCCAGCATAGGGTCTAGCGGGGGGGCCAGCACAGATACGCAGTATTTT. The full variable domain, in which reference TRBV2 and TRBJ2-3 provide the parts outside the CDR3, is EPEVTQTPSHQVTQMGQEVILRCVPISNHLYFYWYRQILGQKVEFLVSFYNNEISEKSEIFDDQFSVERPDGSNFTLKIRSTKLEDSAMYFCASIGSSGGASTDTQYFGPGTRLTVL.

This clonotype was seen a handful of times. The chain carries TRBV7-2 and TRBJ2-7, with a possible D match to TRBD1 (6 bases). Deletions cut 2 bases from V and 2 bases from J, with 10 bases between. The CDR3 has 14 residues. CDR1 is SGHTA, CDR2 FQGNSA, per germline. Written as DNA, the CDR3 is TGTGCCAGCAGCTTATTGACAGGAGCCTACGAGCAGTACTTC. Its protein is CASSLLTGAYEQYF.

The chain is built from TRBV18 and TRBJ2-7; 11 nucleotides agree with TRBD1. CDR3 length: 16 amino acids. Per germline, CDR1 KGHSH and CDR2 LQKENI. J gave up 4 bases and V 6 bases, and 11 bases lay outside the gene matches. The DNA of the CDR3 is TGTGCCAGCTCCCCTTCCCCGGGACAGGGGGGGTACGAGCAGTACTTC. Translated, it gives CASSPSPGQGGYEQYF.

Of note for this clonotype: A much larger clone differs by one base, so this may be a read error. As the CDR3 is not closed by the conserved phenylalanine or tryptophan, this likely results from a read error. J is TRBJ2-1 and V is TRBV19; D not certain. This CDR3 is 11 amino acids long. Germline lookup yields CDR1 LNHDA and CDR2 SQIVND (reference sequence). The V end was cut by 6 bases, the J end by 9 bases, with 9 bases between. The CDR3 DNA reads TGTGCCAGTAGAGAACGGGCTGAGCAGTTCTCC. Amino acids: CASRERAEQFS.

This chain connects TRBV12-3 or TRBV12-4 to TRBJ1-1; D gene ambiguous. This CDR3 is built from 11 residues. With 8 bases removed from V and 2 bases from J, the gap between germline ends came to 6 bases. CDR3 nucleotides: TGTGCCAGCGGCCAAAACACTGAAGCTTTCTTT. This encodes CASGQNTEAFF.

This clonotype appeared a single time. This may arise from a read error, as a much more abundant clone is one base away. The CDR3 loop is CASSSRTVNAGELFF. CDR3 DNA: TGCGCCAGCAGCTCACGGACGGTGAACGCCGGGGAGCTGTTTTTT. The chain has TRBV5-1 and TRBJ2-2; D call uncertain. Per germline, CDR1 SGHRS and CDR2 YFSETQ. The CDR3 is made up of 15 amino acids.

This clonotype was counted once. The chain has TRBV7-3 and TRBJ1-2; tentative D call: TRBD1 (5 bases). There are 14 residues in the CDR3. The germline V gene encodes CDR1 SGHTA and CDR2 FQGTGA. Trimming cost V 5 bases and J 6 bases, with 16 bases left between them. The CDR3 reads CASSLAGGAHGYTF. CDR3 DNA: TGTGCCAGCAGCCTGGCGGGAGGGGCCCATGGCTACACCTTC.

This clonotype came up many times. The CDR3: CATRVDTQYF. The CDR3 bases are TGTGCCACCAGGGTAGATACGCAGTATTTT. The V gene is TRBV24-1, the J gene TRBJ2-3; no reliable D call. Germline loops: CDR1 KGHDR, CDR2 SFDVKD. The CDR3 is 10 amino acids. The germline V and J ends were trimmed by 7 bases and 5 bases, with 3 bases remaining between them.

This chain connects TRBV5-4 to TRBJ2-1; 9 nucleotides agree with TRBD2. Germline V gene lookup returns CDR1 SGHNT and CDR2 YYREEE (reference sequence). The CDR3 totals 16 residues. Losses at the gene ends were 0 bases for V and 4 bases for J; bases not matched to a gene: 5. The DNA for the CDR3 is TGTGCCAGCAGCTTGGCCAGGCTAGCGGGATACAATGAGCAGTTCTTC. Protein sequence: CASSLARLAGYNEQFF.

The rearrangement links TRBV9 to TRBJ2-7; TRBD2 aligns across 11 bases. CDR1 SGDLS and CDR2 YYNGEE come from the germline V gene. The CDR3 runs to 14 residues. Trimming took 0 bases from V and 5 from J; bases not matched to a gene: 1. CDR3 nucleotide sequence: TGTGCCAGCAGCGTAGGTAGCGGGAGGGACGAGCAGTACTTC. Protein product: CASSVGSGRDEQYF.

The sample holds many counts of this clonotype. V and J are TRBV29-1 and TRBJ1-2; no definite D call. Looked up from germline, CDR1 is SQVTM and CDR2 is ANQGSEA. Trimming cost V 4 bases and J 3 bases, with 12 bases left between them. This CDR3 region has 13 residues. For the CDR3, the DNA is TGCAGCGTTGCGTTAACAGTGGACTATGGCTACACCTTC. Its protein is CSVALTVDYGYTF.

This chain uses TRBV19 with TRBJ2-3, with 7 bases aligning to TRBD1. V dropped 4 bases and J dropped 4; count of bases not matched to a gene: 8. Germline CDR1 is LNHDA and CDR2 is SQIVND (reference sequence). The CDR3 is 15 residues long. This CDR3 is CASSRTGLGADTQYF. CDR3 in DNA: TGTGCCAGTAGTAGGACAGGACTCGGGGCAGATACGCAGTATTTT. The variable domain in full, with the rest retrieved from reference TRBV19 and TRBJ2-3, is DGGITQSPKYLFRKEGQNVTLSCEQNLNHDAMYWYRQDPGQGLRLIYYSQIVNDFQKGDIAEGYSVSREKKESFPLTVTSAQKNPTAFYLCASSRTGLGADTQYFGPGTRLTVL.

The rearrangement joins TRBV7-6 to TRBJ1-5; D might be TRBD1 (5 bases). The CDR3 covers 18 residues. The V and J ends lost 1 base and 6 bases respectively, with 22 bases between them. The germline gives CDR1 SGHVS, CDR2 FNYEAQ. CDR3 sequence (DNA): TGTGCCAGCAGCTTAGAATCGGGGACTTCCTTCGGTGTTCAGCCCCAGCATTTT. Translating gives CASSLESGTSFGVQPQHF.